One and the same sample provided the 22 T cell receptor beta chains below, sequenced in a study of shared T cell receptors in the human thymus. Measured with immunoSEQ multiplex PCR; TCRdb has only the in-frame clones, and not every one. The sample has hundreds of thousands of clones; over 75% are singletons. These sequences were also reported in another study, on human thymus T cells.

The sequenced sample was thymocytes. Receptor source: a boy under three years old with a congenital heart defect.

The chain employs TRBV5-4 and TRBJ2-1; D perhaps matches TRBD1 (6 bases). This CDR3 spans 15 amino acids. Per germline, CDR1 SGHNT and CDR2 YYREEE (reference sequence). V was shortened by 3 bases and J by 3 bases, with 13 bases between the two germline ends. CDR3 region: CASSSTGSNYNEQFF. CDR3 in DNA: TGTGCCAGCAGCTCTACAGGGTCGAACTACAATGAGCAGTTCTTC.

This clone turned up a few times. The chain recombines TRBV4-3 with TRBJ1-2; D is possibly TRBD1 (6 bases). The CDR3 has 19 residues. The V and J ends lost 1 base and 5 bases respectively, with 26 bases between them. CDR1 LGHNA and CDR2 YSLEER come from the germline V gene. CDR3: CASSQGGRGAGDFWYGYTF. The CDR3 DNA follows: TGCGCCAGCAGCCAAGGCGGACGTGGGGCAGGGGATTTCTGGTATGGCTACACCTTC.

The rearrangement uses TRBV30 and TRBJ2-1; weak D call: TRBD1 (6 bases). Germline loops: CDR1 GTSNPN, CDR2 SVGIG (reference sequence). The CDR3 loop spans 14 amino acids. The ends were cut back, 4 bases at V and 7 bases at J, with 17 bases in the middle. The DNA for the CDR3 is TGTGCCTGGACGCCCGACAGGCCCAGGAATGAGCAGTTCTTC. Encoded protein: CAWTPDRPRNEQFF.

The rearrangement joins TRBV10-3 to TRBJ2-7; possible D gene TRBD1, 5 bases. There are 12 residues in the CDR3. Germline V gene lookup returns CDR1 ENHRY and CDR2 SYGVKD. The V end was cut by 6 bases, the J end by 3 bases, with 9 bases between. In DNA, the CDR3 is TGTGCCATCAGGGACAAATACTACGAGCAGTACTTC. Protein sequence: CAIRDKYYEQYF.

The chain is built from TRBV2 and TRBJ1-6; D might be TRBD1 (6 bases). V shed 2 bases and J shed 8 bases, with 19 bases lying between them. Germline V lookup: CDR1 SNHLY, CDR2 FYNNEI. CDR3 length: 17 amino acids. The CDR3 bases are TGTGCCAGCAGTGAAAATCGTAGGGGCAGGGGTGATTCACCCCTCCACTTT. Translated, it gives CASSENRRGRGDSPLHF.

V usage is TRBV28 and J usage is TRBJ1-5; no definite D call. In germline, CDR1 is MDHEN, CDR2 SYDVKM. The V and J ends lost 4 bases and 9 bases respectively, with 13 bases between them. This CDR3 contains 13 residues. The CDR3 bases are TGTGCCAGCAGTTCTCGGGTGGGTAGGCCCCAGCATTTT. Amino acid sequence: CASSSRVGRPQHF.

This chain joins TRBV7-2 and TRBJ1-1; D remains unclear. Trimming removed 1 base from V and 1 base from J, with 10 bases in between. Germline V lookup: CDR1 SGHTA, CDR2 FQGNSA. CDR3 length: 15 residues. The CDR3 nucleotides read TGTGCCAGCAGCTTAGGTACAGAGGGGAACACTGAAGCTTTCTTT. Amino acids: CASSLGTEGNTEAFF.

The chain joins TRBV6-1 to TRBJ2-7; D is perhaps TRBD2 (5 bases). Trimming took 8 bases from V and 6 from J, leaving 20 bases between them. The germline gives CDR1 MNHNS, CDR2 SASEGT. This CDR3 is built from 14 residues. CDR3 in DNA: TGTGCCAGCGGAGGCCCAGCTGGGCCGCTCGAGCAGTACTTC. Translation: CASGGPAGPLEQYF.

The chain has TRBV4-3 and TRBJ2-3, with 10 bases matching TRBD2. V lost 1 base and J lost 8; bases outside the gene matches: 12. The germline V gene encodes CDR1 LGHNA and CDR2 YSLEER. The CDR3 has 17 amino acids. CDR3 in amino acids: CASSQAEGLAVRGTQYF. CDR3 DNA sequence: TGCGCCAGCAGCCAAGCGGAAGGACTAGCGGTGCGAGGTACGCAGTATTTT.

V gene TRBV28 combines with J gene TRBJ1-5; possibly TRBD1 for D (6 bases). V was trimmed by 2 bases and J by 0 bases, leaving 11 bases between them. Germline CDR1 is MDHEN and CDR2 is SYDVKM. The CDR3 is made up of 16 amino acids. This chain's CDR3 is CASSLMTGLSNQPQHF. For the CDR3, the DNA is TGTGCCAGCAGTTTAATGACAGGTCTTAGCAATCAGCCCCAGCATTTT.

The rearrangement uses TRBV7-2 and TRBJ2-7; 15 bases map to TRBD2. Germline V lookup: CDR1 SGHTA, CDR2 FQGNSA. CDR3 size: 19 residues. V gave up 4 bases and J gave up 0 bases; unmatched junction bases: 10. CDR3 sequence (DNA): TGTGCCAGCAGCTCACTCCGGACTAGCGGGAGGGCAAGCTCCTACGAGCAGTACTTC. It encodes CASSSLRTSGRASSYEQYF.

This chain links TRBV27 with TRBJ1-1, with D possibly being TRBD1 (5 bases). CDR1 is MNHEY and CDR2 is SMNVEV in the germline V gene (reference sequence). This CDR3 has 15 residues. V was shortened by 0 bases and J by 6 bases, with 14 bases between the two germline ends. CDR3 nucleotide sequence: TGTGCCAGCAGTTTATCGTTCAGGGTTAAGGCTGAAGCTTTCTTT. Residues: CASSLSFRVKAEAFF.

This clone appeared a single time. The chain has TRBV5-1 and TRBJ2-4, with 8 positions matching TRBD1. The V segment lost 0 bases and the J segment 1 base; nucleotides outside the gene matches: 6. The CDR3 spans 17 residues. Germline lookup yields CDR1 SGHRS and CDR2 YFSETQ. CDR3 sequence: CASSLVAGTGAKNIQYF. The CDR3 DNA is TGCGCCAGCAGCTTGGTAGCCGGGACAGGTGCCAAAAACATTCAGTACTTC.

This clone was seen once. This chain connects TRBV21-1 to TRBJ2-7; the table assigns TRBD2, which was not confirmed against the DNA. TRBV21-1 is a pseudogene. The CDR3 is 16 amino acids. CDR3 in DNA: TGTGCCAGCAGCCAAGGGGTAGCGGCCGACCCCTACGAGCAGTACTTC. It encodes CASSQGVAADPYEQYF.

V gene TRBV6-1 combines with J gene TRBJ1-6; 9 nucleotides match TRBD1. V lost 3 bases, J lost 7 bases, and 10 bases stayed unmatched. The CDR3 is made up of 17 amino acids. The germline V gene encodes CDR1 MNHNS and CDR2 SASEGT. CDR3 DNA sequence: TGTGCCAGCAGTGACAGGGGGACAGGGAGCCAAAATTCACCCCTCCACTTT. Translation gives CASSDRGTGSQNSPLHF.

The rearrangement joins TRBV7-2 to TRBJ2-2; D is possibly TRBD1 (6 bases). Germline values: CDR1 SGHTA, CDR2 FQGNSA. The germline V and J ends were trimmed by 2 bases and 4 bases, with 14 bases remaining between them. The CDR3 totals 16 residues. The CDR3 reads CASSLFVQGGTGELFF. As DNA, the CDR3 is TGTGCCAGCAGCTTATTTGTACAGGGCGGCACCGGGGAGCTGTTTTTT.

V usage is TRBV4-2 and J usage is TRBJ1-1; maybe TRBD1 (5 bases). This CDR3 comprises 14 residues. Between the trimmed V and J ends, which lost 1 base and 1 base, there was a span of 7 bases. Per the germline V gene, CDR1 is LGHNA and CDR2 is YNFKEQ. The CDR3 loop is CASSQVRGNTEAFF. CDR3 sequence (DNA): TGTGCCAGCAGCCAAGTTAGGGGGAACACTGAAGCTTTCTTT.

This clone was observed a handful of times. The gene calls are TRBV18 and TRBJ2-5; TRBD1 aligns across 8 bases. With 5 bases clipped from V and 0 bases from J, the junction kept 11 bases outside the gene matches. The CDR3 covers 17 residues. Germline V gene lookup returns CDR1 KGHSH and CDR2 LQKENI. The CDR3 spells CASSTDRGARYQETQYF. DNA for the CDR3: TGTGCCAGCTCAACAGACAGGGGCGCCCGGTACCAAGAGACCCAGTACTTC.

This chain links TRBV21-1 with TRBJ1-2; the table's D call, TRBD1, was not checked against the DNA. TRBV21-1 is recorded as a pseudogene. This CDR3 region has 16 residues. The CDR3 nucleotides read TGTGCCAGCAGCGTTAACCCCAGGGGAAGGAACTATGGCTACACCTTC. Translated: CASSVNPRGRNYGYTF.

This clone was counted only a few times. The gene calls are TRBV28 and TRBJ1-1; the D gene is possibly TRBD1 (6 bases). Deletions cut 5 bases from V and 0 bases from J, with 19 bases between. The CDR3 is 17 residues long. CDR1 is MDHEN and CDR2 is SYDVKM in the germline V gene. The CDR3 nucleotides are TGTGCCAGCAGTCGGGAGGACAGAAGACGGGTGAACACTGAAGCTTTCTTT. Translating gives CASSREDRRRVNTEAFF.

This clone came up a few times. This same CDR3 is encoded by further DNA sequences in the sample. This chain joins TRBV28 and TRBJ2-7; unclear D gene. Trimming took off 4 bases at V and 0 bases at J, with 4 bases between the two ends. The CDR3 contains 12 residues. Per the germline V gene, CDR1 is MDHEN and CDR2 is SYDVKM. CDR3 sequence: CASSSSSYEQYF. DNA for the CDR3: TGTGCCAGCAGTTCCTCCTCCTACGAGCAGTACTTC.

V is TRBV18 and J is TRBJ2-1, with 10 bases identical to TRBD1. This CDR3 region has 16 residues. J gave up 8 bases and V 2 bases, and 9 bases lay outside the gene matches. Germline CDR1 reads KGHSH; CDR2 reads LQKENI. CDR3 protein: CASSPIDRGRGDEQFF. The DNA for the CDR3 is TGTGCCAGCTCACCAATCGACAGGGGGCGCGGGGATGAGCAGTTCTTC.